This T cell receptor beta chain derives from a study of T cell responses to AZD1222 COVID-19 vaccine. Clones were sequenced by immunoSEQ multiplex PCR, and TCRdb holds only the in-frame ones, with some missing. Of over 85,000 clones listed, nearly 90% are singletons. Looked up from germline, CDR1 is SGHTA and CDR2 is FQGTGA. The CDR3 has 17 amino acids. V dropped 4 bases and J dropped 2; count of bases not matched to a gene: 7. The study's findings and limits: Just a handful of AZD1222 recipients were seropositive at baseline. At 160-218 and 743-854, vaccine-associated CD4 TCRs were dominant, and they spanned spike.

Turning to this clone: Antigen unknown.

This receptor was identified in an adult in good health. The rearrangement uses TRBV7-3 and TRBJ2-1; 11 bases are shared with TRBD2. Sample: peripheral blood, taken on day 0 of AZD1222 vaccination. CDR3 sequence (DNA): TGTGCCAGCAGCTCCCGTAGCGGGGGGGCCACCTACAATGAGCAGTTCTTC. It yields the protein CASSSRSGGATYNEQFF.